The 5 T cell receptor beta chains listed next were all sequenced from one sample in a study of shared clonotypes between healthy human individuals. Selected positively for CCR7 and CD45RO-negative, naive CD8 cells excluded terminally differentiated effector memory CD45RA+ cells. Assay: immunoSEQ multiplex PCR; the TCRdb copy retains only in-frame clones and omits some. The sample holds millions of clones; about 95% are singletons and the top ten take approximately 1.2%. The sequencing sample was made of naive CD8+ T cells sorted from blood. The receptors derive from a man aged 18-30 years in good health.

This chain connects TRBV28 to TRBJ2-7; D ambiguous. V lost 6 bases and J 6 bases, leaving 15 bases between the germline ends. CDR3 length: 13 residues. CDR1 and CDR2 (germline): MDHEN, SYDVKM. The CDR3 coding sequence is TGTGCCAGCAGAATGAGTTCGTACGTCGAGCAGTACTTC. Its protein product is CASRMSSYVEQYF.

On this clone: This sample also contains other DNA sequences that code for the same CDR3. The chain's CDR3 is CASSFSGGDGYTF. The CDR3 nucleotides are TGTGCCAGCAGCTTTTCAGGGGGCGATGGCTACACCTTC. The V and J genes are TRBV5-4 and TRBJ1-2; 8 bases line up with TRBD1. Germline V CDR1 and CDR2: SGHNT, YYREEE (reference sequence). This CDR3 region has 13 residues. V lost 2 bases to trimming and J lost 6 bases; unmatched junction nucleotides: 3.

J is TRBJ2-1 and V is TRBV7-2, with D perhaps matching TRBD2 (5 bases). Trimming stripped 3 bases from V and 4 bases from J, with 7 bases between. The CDR3 length is 13 residues. Germline V gene sequence: CDR1 SGHTA, CDR2 FQGNSA. Written as DNA, the CDR3 is TGTGCCAGCAGCTTGAGGGCTTACAATGAGCAGTTCTTC. Translating it yields CASSLRAYNEQFF.

The V call is TRBV5-1, the J call TRBJ2-7; D not resolved. V was trimmed by 6 bases and J by 6 bases, leaving 16 bases between them. CDR3 length: 13 residues. Looked up from germline, CDR1 is SGHRS and CDR2 is YFSETQ. CDR3 residues: CASIGRKRCEQYF. The CDR3, as DNA: TGCGCCAGCATAGGTCGGAAAAGGTGCGAGCAGTACTTC.

The chain combines TRBV27 with TRBJ2-7; either TRBD1 or TRBD2 may supply D (5 bases each). Trimming left V 2 bases short and J 1 base short, with 18 bases between. The CDR3 consists of 17 residues. Germline loops: CDR1 MNHEY, CDR2 SMNVEV (reference sequence). In nucleotides, the CDR3 is TGTGCCAGCAGTTTAAGGGAGTCAGGGTTGGGGTCCTACGAGCAGTACTTC. Translating gives CASSLRESGLGSYEQYF.